The following is a T cell receptor (beta chain) sequence with its context. It lacks a known antigen. No base quality information exists; no much larger clone differs at one position. The trial excluded patients who had a history of autoimmune disease or who were on systemic immunosuppression. In every dose cohort, peripheral blood was drawn for TCR sequencing at baseline, cycle 4 day 1, and cycle 7 day 1. Samples came from an open-label, multicenter, first-in-human phase I dose-escalation trial of ivuxolimab. Adults with locally advanced or metastatic melanoma, renal cell carcinoma, hepatocellular carcinoma or head and neck squamous cell carcinoma were enrolled in the trial. Before TCR sequencing, CD4+ T cells and CD8+ T cells from peripheral blood were sorted into separate populations. The sample comes from a study of OX40 agonist ivuxolimab in advanced cancers. The study in broad terms: Ivuxolimab was a fully human IgG2 agonistic monoclonal antibody targeting the costimulatory receptor OX40 (CD134). Intravenous ivuxolimab was administered to patients every 2 weeks at six dose levels: 0.01, 0.1, 0.3, 1.5, 3 and 10 mg/kg. Of the 50 to 55 patients in dose escalation, some 20 had hepatocellular carcinoma, some 15 had melanoma, 9 had renal cell carcinoma and 9 had head and neck cancer. In the dose-escalation cohort, roughly 80% of patients were male, and the mean age was about 55 years, with a range of about 23 to 85. Patients were allowed to have had prior anti-PD-1, anti-PD-L1 or anti-CTLA-4 therapy, and approximately 37% of the dose-escalation patients had been treated with checkpoint inhibitors. Partial responses occurred in three dose-escalation patients: two with cutaneous melanoma and one with hepatocellular carcinoma. The point of sequencing TCRbeta in the periphery was to test whether ivuxolimab changed TCR sequence diversity and drove clonal T-cell expansion. The monotherapy dose-escalation portion (N = 52 patients) of the phase I ivuxolimab trial is reported in the paper.

To sequence the TCRbeta CDR3 region, genomic DNA was isolated from the sorted cells. The immunoSEQ Assay was used for sequencing of TCRbeta CDR3 regions. Here the immuneACCESS table is served through TCRdb, limited to in-frame sequences with V and J called. Missing clones are a known gap in these copies; in checked studies unresolved V genes cover under half, and the rest lacks a known reason. This sample lists some 130,000 clones; approximately 90% were detected once. Of the sample, roughly 0.99% falls within the top ten clones. The research as a whole found: At doses from 0.1 to 3.0 mg/kg, clonal expansion was seen in both CD4+ and CD8+ blood T cells between baseline and week 6. Which antigens the clonally expanded peripheral T cells were specific for was not determined. Low levels of normalized T-cell clonal expansion were also seen in some nonresponding patients. In the 0.1-3.0 mg/kg groups, partial responders had among the lowest normalized peripheral clonal expansion, particularly in CD8+ T cells. After ivuxolimab, more expanded clones were found on average in CD8+ T cells than in CD4+ T cells.

Sequenced here: CD4+ or CD8+ T cells sorted from blood, sampled in a trial of the OX40 agonist ivuxolimab. This sequence originates from an adult with an advanced solid tumor such as melanoma, head and neck, liver or kidney cancer.

The base sequence is TGCGCCAGCGCGGGGACAGGGTGGTCCTACGAGCAGTACTTC. Translated, it reads CASAGTGWSYEQYF. The V and J genes are TRBV5-1 and TRBJ2-7, and 9 bases in between align with TRBD1. Germline trimming amounts to 7 bases on V and 1 base on J, with 6 as the count of junction bases outside the gene matches. The CDR3 covers 14 residues, taking in both the cysteine and the phenylalanine. The only DNA kept is the CDR3, 42 bases in frame from the first base. The germline V gene gives CDR1 as SGHRS and CDR2 as YFSETQ.